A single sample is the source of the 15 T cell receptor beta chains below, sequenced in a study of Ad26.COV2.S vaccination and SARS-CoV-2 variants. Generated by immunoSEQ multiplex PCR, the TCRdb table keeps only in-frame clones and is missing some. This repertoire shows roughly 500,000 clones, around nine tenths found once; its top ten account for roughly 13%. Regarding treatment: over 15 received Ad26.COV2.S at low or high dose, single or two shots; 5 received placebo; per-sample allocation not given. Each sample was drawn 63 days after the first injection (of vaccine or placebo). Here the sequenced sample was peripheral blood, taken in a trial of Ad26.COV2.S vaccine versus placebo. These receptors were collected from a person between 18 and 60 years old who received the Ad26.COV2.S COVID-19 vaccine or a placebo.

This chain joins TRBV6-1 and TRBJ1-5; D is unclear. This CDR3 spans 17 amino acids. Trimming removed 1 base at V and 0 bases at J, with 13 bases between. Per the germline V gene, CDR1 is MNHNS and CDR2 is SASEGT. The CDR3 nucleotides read TGTGCCAGCAGTGAAGGAGGGATTTGGGATAGCAATCAGCCCCAGCATTTT. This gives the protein CASSEGGIWDSNQPQHF.

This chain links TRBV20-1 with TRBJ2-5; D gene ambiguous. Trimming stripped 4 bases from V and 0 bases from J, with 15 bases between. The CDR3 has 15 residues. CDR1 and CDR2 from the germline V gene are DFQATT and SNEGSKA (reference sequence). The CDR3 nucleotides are TGCAGTGCTAATGACCCCGTGGAGTACCAAGAGACCCAGTACTTC. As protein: CSANDPVEYQETQYF.

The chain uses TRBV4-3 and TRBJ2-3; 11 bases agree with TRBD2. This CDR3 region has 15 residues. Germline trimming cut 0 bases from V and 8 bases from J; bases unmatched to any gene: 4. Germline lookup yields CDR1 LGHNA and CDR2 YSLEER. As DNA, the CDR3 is TGCGCCAGCAGCCAAGATGTAGCGGGAGGGCCTACGCAGTATTTT. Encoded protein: CASSQDVAGGPTQYF.

The CDR3: CASSPSGQFRGYGYTF. CDR3 in DNA: TGTGCCAGCTCACCCTCAGGACAGTTCCGAGGGTATGGCTACACCTTC. The chain uses TRBV18 and TRBJ1-2, with TRBD1 as a possible D gene (6 bases). Germline V gene data show CDR1 as KGHSH and CDR2 as LQKENI. The CDR3 has 16 residues. Trimming cost V 3 bases and J 5 bases, with 19 bases left between them.

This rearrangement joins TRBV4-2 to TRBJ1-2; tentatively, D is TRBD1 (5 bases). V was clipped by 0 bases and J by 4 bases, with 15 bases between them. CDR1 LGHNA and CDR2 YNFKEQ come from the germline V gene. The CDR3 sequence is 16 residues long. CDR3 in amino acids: CASSQDRAGSGYGYTF. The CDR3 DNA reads TGTGCCAGCAGCCAAGATAGGGCAGGGTCTGGCTATGGCTACACCTTC.

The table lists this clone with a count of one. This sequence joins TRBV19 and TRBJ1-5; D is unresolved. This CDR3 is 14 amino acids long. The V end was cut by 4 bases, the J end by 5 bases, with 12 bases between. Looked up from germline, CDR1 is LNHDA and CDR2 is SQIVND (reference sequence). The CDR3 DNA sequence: TGTGCCAGTAGTACCCGGCCAGAAGATCAGCCCCAGCATTTT. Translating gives CASSTRPEDQPQHF. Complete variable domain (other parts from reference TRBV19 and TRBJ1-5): DGGITQSPKYLFRKEGQNVTLSCEQNLNHDAMYWYRQDPGQGLRLIYYSQIVNDFQKGDIAEGYSVSREKKESFPLTVTSAQKNPTAFYLCASSTRPEDQPQHFGDGTRLSIL.

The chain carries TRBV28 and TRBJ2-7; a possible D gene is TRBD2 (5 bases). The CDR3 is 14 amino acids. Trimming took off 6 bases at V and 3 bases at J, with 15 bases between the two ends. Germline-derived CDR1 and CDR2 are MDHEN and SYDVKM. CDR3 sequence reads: CASRWKGGFYEQYF. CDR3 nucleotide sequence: TGTGCCAGCAGGTGGAAGGGCGGGTTCTACGAGCAGTACTTC.

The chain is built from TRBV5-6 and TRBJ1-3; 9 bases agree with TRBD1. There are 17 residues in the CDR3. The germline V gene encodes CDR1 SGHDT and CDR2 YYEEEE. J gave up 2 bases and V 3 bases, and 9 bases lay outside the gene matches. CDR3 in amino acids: CASSSIITGGAGNTIYF. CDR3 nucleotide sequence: TGTGCCAGCAGCTCGATAATCACAGGGGGCGCTGGAAACACCATATATTTT.

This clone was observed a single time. The CDR3, as DNA: TGTGCCAGCACCGCCCAGGGACAGCTAAACTATGGCTACACCTTC. Its protein is CASTAQGQLNYGYTF. The chain is built from TRBV28 and TRBJ1-2, with 7 bases lining up with TRBD1. The CDR3 sequence is 15 residues long. Trimming removed 7 bases from V and 2 bases from J; junction bases left unmatched: 10. From germline, CDR1 is MDHEN and CDR2 SYDVKM.

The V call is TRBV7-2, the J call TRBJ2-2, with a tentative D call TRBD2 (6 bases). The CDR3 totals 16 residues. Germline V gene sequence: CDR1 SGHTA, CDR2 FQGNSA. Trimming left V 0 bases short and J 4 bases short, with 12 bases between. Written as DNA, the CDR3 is TGTGCCAGCAGCTTAGCGGGGGGAGTGGCCACCGGGGAGCTGTTTTTT. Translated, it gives CASSLAGGVATGELFF.

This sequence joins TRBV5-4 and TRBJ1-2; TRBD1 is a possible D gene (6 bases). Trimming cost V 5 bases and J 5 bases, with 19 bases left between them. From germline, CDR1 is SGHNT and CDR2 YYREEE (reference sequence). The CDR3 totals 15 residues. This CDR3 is CASRPQGIVLYGYTF. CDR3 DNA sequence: TGTGCCAGCAGGCCACAGGGTATCGTCCTATATGGCTACACCTTC.

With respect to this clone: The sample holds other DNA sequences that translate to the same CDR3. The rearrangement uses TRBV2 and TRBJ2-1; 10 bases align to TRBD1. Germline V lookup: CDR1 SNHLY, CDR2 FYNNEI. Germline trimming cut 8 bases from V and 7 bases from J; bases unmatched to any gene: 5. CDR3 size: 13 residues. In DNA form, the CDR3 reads TGTGCCAGCCGCGGACAGGGGGGGAATGAGCAGTTCTTC. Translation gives CASRGQGGNEQFF.

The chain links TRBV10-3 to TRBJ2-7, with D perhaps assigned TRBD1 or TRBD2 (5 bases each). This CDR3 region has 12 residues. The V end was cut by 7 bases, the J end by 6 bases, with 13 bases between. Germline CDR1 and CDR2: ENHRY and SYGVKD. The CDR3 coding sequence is TGTGCCATCAATTCAGGGACGTCCGAGCAGTACTTC. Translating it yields CAINSGTSEQYF.

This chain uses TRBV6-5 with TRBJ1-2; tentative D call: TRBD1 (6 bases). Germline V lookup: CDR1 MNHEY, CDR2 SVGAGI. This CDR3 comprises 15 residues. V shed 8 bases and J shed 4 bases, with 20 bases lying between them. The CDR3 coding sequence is TGTGCCAGCCGGGGGGTCAGGGGTCCTGTCTATGGCTACACCTTC. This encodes CASRGVRGPVYGYTF.

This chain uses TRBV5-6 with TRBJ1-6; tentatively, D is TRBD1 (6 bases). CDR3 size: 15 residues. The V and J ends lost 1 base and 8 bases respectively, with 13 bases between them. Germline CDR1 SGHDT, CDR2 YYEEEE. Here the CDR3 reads CASSLTGLGHSPLHF. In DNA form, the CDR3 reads TGTGCCAGCAGCTTGACAGGGCTAGGCCATTCACCCCTCCACTTT.